One and the same sample provided the 18 T cell receptor beta chains below, sequenced in a study of shared clonotypes between healthy human individuals. Data came from immunoSEQ multiplex PCR; TCRdb stores just in-frame clones and leaves some out. Here the sample spans about 680,000 clones, 74% being singletons. Source material: memory CD4+ T cells sorted from blood. Described subset: CD45RA-negative fraction. The receptors originated from a woman aged 25 to 39 in good health.

V usage is TRBV5-1 and J usage is TRBJ1-1; possible D gene TRBD1, 6 bases. Per germline, CDR1 SGHRS and CDR2 YFSETQ. V dropped 4 bases and J dropped 7 bases, with 8 bases sitting between them. CDR3 length: 11 residues. CDR3 nucleotide sequence: TGCGCCAGCAGCCTGACAGGTGAAGCTTTCTTT. This gives the protein CASSLTGEAFF.

The chain combines TRBV2 with TRBJ2-2; D is unresolved. V was trimmed by 3 bases and J by 6 bases, leaving 8 bases between them. The germline CDR1 and CDR2 sequences are SNHLY and FYNNEI. The CDR3 has 13 amino acids. CDR3 sequence (DNA): TGTGCCAGCAGTGAGCGGACCGCCGGGGAGCTGTTTTTT. This encodes CASSERTAGELFF.

V usage is TRBV6-5 and J usage is TRBJ2-1; D remains unclear. V lost 0 bases and J lost 7, with 7 bases in between. CDR3 size: 13 residues. The germline CDR1 and CDR2 sequences are MNHEY and SVGAGI. This chain's CDR3 is CASSYSMWNEQFF. CDR3 DNA sequence: TGTGCCAGCAGTTACTCGATGTGGAATGAGCAGTTCTTC.

This clone was observed a few times. CDR3 sequence: CASSANRDQPQHF. For the CDR3, the DNA is TGCGCCAGCAGTGCGAACAGGGATCAGCCCCAGCATTTT. The V gene is TRBV10-1, the J gene TRBJ1-5, with D maybe TRBD1 (6 bases). The CDR3 is 13 amino acids. Between the trimmed V and J ends, which lost 4 bases and 5 bases, there was a span of 9 bases. Germline V lookup: CDR1 WNHNN, CDR2 SYGVQD (reference sequence).

The chain carries TRBV7-8 and TRBJ1-4, with TRBD1 matching over 7 bases. The CDR3 covers 14 residues. Germline values: CDR1 SGHVS, CDR2 FQNEAQ. The trim removed 7 bases at V and 6 bases at J, leaving 8 bases unmatched. The CDR3 DNA reads as TGTGCCAGCACTTTACAGGGGTGGGATGAAAAACTGTTTTTT. It yields the protein CASTLQGWDEKLFF. The full variable domain, its missing parts supplied by reference TRBV7-8 and TRBJ1-4, is GAGVSQSPRYKVAKRGQDVALRCDPISGHVSLFWYQQALGQGPEFLTYFQNEAQLDKSGLPSDRFFAERPEGSVSTLKIQRTQQEDSAVYLCASTLQGWDEKLFFGSGTQLSVL.

The V and J genes are TRBV4-2 and TRBJ1-5; 7 bases are shared with TRBD1. The CDR3 is 15 amino acids. Germline assignment: CDR1 LGHNA and CDR2 YNFKEQ. V trimming: 3 bases; J trimming: 4 bases; junction bases outside the gene matches: 6. CDR3 protein: CASSQDGTANQPQHF. In nucleotides, the CDR3 is TGTGCCAGCAGCCAGGATGGGACAGCAAATCAGCCCCAGCATTTT.

The gene calls are TRBV19 and TRBJ2-3, with D uncertain. The germline gives CDR1 LNHDA, CDR2 SQIVND (reference sequence). The V end lost 0 bases, the J end lost 0 bases, and 10 bases lay between the germline ends. The CDR3 runs 16 residues. CDR3 loop: CASSIEGTLSTDTQYF. Here the CDR3 DNA reads TGTGCCAGTAGTATAGAGGGCACACTTAGCACAGATACGCAGTATTTT. Together with reference TRBV19 and TRBJ2-3, the CDR3 gives the full variable domain: DGGITQSPKYLFRKEGQNVTLSCEQNLNHDAMYWYRQDPGQGLRLIYYSQIVNDFQKGDIAEGYSVSREKKESFPLTVTSAQKNPTAFYLCASSIEGTLSTDTQYFGPGTRLTVL.

This chain uses TRBV19 with TRBJ2-2, with D possibly matching TRBD2 (5 bases). Trimming took off 4 bases at V and 2 bases at J, with 8 bases between the two ends. Germline V gives CDR1 LNHDA, CDR2 SQIVND (reference sequence). CDR3 length: 14 amino acids. CDR3 in DNA: TGTGCCAGTAGTAATAGCGTAAACACCGGGGAGCTGTTTTTT. Residues: CASSNSVNTGELFF. The complete variable domain, with remaining parts taken from reference TRBV19 and TRBJ2-2, reads DGGITQSPKYLFRKEGQNVTLSCEQNLNHDAMYWYRQDPGQGLRLIYYSQIVNDFQKGDIAEGYSVSREKKESFPLTVTSAQKNPTAFYLCASSNSVNTGELFFGEGSRLTVL.

A word on this clone: Other DNA sequences in this sample translate to the same CDR3. The J gene is TRBJ2-1, the V gene TRBV5-1; 7 bases are a match to TRBD2. J gave up 3 bases and V 0 bases, and 3 bases lay outside the gene matches. There are 15 residues in the CDR3. The germline gives CDR1 SGHRS, CDR2 YFSETQ. CDR3 sequence (DNA): TGCGCCAGCAGCTTGGGCGGGGGACTCTACAATGAGCAGTTCTTC. Translating gives CASSLGGGLYNEQFF.

The chain combines TRBV30 with TRBJ1-1; D is unresolved. Germline V gene data show CDR1 as GTSNPN and CDR2 as SVGIG (reference sequence). Deletions cut 2 bases from V and 4 bases from J, with 11 bases between. This CDR3 is built from 13 residues. CDR3: CAWSSYLSTEAFF. CDR3 DNA: TGTGCCTGGAGTTCCTATTTGAGCACTGAAGCTTTCTTT.

The chain is built from TRBV9 and TRBJ1-5; 7 positions match TRBD1. V was clipped by 0 bases and J by 6 bases; unmatched bases: 6. The CDR3 extends over 15 amino acids. The V gene's germline CDR1 is SGDLS and CDR2 YYNGEE. CDR3 sequence: CASSVGPGGGQPQHF. The CDR3 DNA reads as TGTGCCAGCAGCGTAGGACCAGGGGGAGGTCAGCCCCAGCATTTT. The full variable domain, completed using reference TRBV9 and TRBJ1-5, is DSGVTQTPKHLITATGQRVTLRCSPRSGDLSVYWYQQSLDQGLQFLIQYYNGEERAKGNILERFSAQQFPDLHSELNLSSLELGDSALYFCASSVGPGGGQPQHFGDGTRLSIL.

This sequence joins TRBV6-5 and TRBJ2-5; possible D gene TRBD1, 5 bases. Per germline, CDR1 MNHEY and CDR2 SVGAGI. This CDR3 comprises 13 residues. Trimming removed 5 bases from V and 5 bases from J, with 12 bases in between. The CDR3 sequence: CASSRQLGETQYF. The DNA for the CDR3 is TGTGCCAGCAGTCGACAGTTAGGGGAGACCCAGTACTTC.

This chain links TRBV12-1 with TRBJ2-4; the listed D gene, TRBD1, was not tested against the DNA. TRBV12-1 is a documented pseudogene. The CDR3 covers 19 residues. CDR3 residues: CASSFGTGGPLRTKNIQYF. DNA for the CDR3: TGTGCCAGCAGCTTCGGGACAGGGGGACCGTTGAGGACCAAAAACATTCAGTACTTC.

CDR3 DNA: TGTGCCAGCAGTAACGAGGGGGTAGCGGGAGGGCTTTCCGAGCAGTTCTTC. This codes for CASSNEGVAGGLSEQFF. V is TRBV28 and J is TRBJ2-1, with TRBD2 matching 11 bases. The CDR3 is 17 amino acids. Germline CDR1 reads MDHEN; CDR2 reads SYDVKM. The J segment lost 10 bases and the V segment lost 5 bases, leaving 16 bases of the junction unmatched.

This chain links TRBV6-6 with TRBJ2-3, with D uncertain. Germline loops: CDR1 MNHNY, CDR2 SVGAGI (reference sequence). This CDR3 spans 13 amino acids. V was shortened by 10 bases and J by 2 bases, with 13 bases between the two germline ends. CDR3 protein: CATLSGITDTQYF. The CDR3 DNA follows: TGTGCCACCTTGTCCGGAATCACAGATACGCAGTATTTT.

V is TRBV5-1 and J is TRBJ1-3; D is undetermined. The V end lost 0 bases, the J end lost 0 bases, and 7 bases lay between the germline ends. The CDR3 consists of 15 residues. CDR1 and CDR2 from the germline V gene are SGHRS and YFSETQ. The CDR3 DNA reads as TGCGCCAGCAGCTTGGATGCTGCCTCTGGAAACACCATATATTTT. It translates to CASSLDAASGNTIYF.

This clone was recorded a few times. The J gene is TRBJ1-5, the V gene TRBV7-8; D call uncertain. The CDR3 extends over 16 amino acids. Germline CDR1 reads SGHVS; CDR2 reads FQNEAQ. The V and J ends lost 1 base and 1 base respectively, with 11 bases between them. CDR3 sequence reads: CASSLVSGKSNQPQHF. DNA of the CDR3: TGTGCCAGCAGCTTAGTATCGGGGAAGAGCAATCAGCCCCAGCATTTT.

The chain has TRBV5-8 and TRBJ2-4; no clear D gene. Germline CDR1 is SGHTS and CDR2 is YDEGEE. Trimming cost V 0 bases and J 0 bases, with 7 bases left between them. The CDR3 totals 15 residues. The CDR3 DNA reads as TGTGCCAGCAGCTTGGTCAGCCTAGCCAAAAACATTCAGTACTTC. Amino acid sequence: CASSLVSLAKNIQYF.